The 6 T cell receptor beta chains below were found in one sample sequenced in a study of blood T cell repertoires in COVID-19. Some clones are missing from TCRdb's copy, which holds only in-frame ones; the method was immunoSEQ multiplex PCR. The profile shows 300,000 or so clones, roughly 84% of them singletons. Sequencing was performed on peripheral blood. The receptors were gathered from a man aged 50-59 years with active or convalescent COVID-19.

The chain carries TRBV6-5 and TRBJ1-2; TRBD1 agrees at 8 bases. Trimming removed 6 bases from V and 6 bases from J; junction bases left unmatched: 9. The germline V gene encodes CDR1 MNHEY and CDR2 SVGAGI. CDR3 length: 14 amino acids. The CDR3 nucleotides are TGTGCCAGCAGGGTGACAGGGGAGTCGCATGGCTACACCTTC. Its protein product is CASRVTGESHGYTF.

A few counts support this clone. V and J are TRBV6-5 and TRBJ1-6; 7 positions agree with TRBD1. V gave up 6 bases and J gave up 6 bases; unmatched junction bases: 8. CDR1 and CDR2 (germline): MNHEY, SVGAGI. This CDR3 is 15 amino acids long. CDR3 sequence (DNA): TGTGCCAGCAGCTCACGACAGGGTGGTAATTCACCCCTCCACTTT. Translated: CASSSRQGGNSPLHF.

Regarding this clone: Other DNA sequences in the sample encode the same CDR3. This chain joins TRBV5-1 and TRBJ2-3; D uncertain. The germline V gene encodes CDR1 SGHRS and CDR2 YFSETQ. Trimming left V 0 bases short and J 0 bases short, with 11 bases between. CDR3 length: 16 amino acids. The CDR3 DNA is TGCGCCAGCAGCTTGGCCGGGTTCCCTAGCACAGATACGCAGTATTTT. It specifies CASSLAGFPSTDTQYF.

The chain recombines TRBV2 with TRBJ1-6, with D possibly being TRBD1 (6 bases). The length of the CDR3 is 16 residues. CDR1 is SNHLY and CDR2 is FYNNEI in the germline V gene. Trimming shortened V by 2 bases and J by 6 bases, and 14 bases separated the two germline ends. As DNA, the CDR3 is TGTGCCAGCAGTGAACAGGGGACGGTCCTTAATTCACCCCTCCACTTT. Translating it yields CASSEQGTVLNSPLHF.

The genes are TRBV6-1 and TRBJ2-7; perhaps TRBD2 as D (7 bases). The CDR3 runs 16 residues. Deletions cut 7 bases from V and 3 bases from J, with 22 bases between. Germline lookup yields CDR1 MNHNS and CDR2 SASEGT. DNA for the CDR3: TGTGCCAGCATTGAGGCCGGGGGGCGGAGTGGCTACGAGCAGTACTTC. Protein sequence: CASIEAGGRSGYEQYF.

The rearrangement links TRBV5-1 to TRBJ2-3; D remains unclear. The CDR3 is 12 amino acids. The germline gives CDR1 SGHRS, CDR2 YFSETQ. The ends were cut back, 0 bases at V and 6 bases at J, with 5 bases in the middle. The CDR3 DNA reads as TGCGCCAGCAGCTTGGACGGGGATACGCAGTATTTT. It translates to CASSLDGDTQYF.